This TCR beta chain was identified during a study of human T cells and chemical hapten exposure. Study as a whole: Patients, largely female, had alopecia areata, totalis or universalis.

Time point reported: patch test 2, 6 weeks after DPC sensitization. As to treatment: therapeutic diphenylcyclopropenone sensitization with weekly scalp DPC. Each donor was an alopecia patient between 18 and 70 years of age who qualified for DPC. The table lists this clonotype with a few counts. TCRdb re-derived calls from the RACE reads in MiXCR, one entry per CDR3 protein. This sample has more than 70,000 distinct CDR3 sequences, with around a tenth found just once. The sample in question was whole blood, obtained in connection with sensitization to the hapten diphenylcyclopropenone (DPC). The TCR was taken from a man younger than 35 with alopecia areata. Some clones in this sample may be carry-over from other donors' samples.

The CDR3 DNA is TGTGCCAGCAGCTCCCGGGCCGGGAATGAAAAACTGTTTTTT. Translating gives CASSSRAGNEKLFF. This chain connects TRBV7-2 to TRBJ1-4; D gene unclear. Germline CDR1 and CDR2: SGHTA and FQGNSA. V shed 4 bases and J shed 5 bases, with 11 bases lying between them. The CDR3 has 14 amino acids.